The 9 T cell receptor beta chains reported below all come from one sample, sequenced in a study of blood T cell repertoires in COVID-19 (dated by TCRdb to the early 2020s). Library method: the immunoSEQ multiplex PCR assay. Drawn from immuneACCESS, this table holds only the in-frame rearrangements with V and J called that TCRdb kept. Clones are partly lost; checked studies trace under half to an unresolved V gene and leave the rest unexplained. Present in this sample are roughly 23,000 clones, around 90% of which were seen just once. The ten largest account for under 6.5% of the sample. The sequenced sample consisted of peripheral blood. The receptor set was obtained from a woman older than 75 with active COVID-19.

This rearrangement joins TRBV7-2 to TRBJ2-5, with TRBD2 matching over 10 bases. This CDR3 has 14 amino acids. The germline V gene encodes CDR1 SGHTA and CDR2 FQGNSA. V lost 5 bases, J lost 4 bases, and 4 bases stayed unmatched. The CDR3 loop is CASSPRTSGETQYF. CDR3 sequence (DNA): TGTGCCAGCAGCCCCCGGACTAGCGGAGAGACCCAGTACTTC.

The V gene is TRBV6-5, the J gene TRBJ1-1; 8 bases are shared with TRBD1. The CDR3 sequence is 14 residues long. The germline CDR1 and CDR2 sequences are MNHEY and SVGAGI. V was clipped by 6 bases and J by 4 bases; unmatched bases: 7. The CDR3 sequence is CASRSQGVSTEAFF. CDR3 DNA sequence: TGTGCCAGCAGGTCACAGGGGGTGAGCACTGAAGCTTTCTTT.

The gene calls are TRBV14 and TRBJ2-5; D might be TRBD2 (7 bases). From germline, CDR1 is SGHDN and CDR2 FVKESK. This CDR3 has 14 residues. V lost 4 bases and J 5 bases, leaving 14 bases between the germline ends. CDR3 bases: TGTGCCAGCAGCCGCAGGGGAGGGGTGGAGACCCAGTACTTC. Translated: CASSRRGGVETQYF.

The chain couples TRBV10-2 to TRBJ2-7; the match to TRBD2 covers 7 bases. This CDR3 is 15 amino acids long. Germline lookup yields CDR1 WSHSY and CDR2 SAAADI. V shed 4 bases and J 2 bases; nucleotides not matched to a gene: 8. CDR3 sequence reads: CASSATLGGAYEQYF. The CDR3 DNA is TGCGCCAGCAGTGCCACCCTGGGGGGGGCCTACGAGCAGTACTTC.

The chain carries TRBV4-1 and TRBJ1-4, with TRBD1 matching 8 bases. The CDR3 extends over 17 amino acids. Germline V gives CDR1 MGHRA, CDR2 YSYEKL. V was clipped by 1 base and J by 8 bases; unmatched bases: 12. The CDR3 nucleotides read TGCGCCAGCAGCCAAGGGGGCTTCGACAGGGGTGGGGAAAAACTGTTTTTT. Protein sequence: CASSQGGFDRGGEKLFF.

The gene calls are TRBV9 and TRBJ2-7, with TRBD1 as a possible D gene (6 bases). The length of the CDR3 is 14 residues. The V and J ends lost 2 bases and 0 bases respectively, with 9 bases between them. Germline CDR1 is SGDLS and CDR2 is YYNGEE. The DNA for the CDR3 is TGTGCCAGCAGCGTTGGACAGTCCTCCTACGAGCAGTACTTC. Residues: CASSVGQSSYEQYF. Filled out from reference TRBV9 and TRBJ2-7, the complete variable domain reads DSGVTQTPKHLITATGQRVTLRCSPRSGDLSVYWYQQSLDQGLQFLIQYYNGEERAKGNILERFSAQQFPDLHSELNLSSLELGDSALYFCASSVGQSSYEQYFGPGTRLTVT.

The rearrangement uses TRBV11-3 and TRBJ2-2; weak D call: TRBD1 (6 bases). From germline, CDR1 is SGHNT and CDR2 YENEEA. The CDR3 has 16 amino acids. V lost 1 base and J 1 base, leaving 10 bases between the germline ends. CDR3 sequence (DNA): TGTGCCAGCAGCTTAGGCGTGACAGGGAACACCGGGGAGCTGTTTTTT. Amino acids: CASSLGVTGNTGELFF.

This rearrangement joins TRBV4-3 to TRBJ2-3; TRBD2 aligns across 14 bases. The V gene's germline CDR1 is LGHNA and CDR2 YSLEER. This CDR3 is 17 amino acids long. Trimming at V came to 4 bases and at J to 5 bases, leaving 8 bases not matched to a gene. The CDR3 DNA is TGCGCCAGCAGCCTTCTGACTAGCGGGGGGGTAGGAGATACGCAGTATTTT. Protein product: CASSLLTSGGVGDTQYF.

The chain links TRBV4-1 to TRBJ2-1; 10 bases map to TRBD1. The CDR3 runs to 12 residues. V dropped 10 bases and J dropped 5; count of bases not matched to a gene: 2. The germline V gene has CDR1 MGHRA and CDR2 YSYEKL. The CDR3 DNA reads as TGCGCCACCGGGACAGGGGACAATGAGCAGTTCTTC. This codes for CATGTGDNEQFF.